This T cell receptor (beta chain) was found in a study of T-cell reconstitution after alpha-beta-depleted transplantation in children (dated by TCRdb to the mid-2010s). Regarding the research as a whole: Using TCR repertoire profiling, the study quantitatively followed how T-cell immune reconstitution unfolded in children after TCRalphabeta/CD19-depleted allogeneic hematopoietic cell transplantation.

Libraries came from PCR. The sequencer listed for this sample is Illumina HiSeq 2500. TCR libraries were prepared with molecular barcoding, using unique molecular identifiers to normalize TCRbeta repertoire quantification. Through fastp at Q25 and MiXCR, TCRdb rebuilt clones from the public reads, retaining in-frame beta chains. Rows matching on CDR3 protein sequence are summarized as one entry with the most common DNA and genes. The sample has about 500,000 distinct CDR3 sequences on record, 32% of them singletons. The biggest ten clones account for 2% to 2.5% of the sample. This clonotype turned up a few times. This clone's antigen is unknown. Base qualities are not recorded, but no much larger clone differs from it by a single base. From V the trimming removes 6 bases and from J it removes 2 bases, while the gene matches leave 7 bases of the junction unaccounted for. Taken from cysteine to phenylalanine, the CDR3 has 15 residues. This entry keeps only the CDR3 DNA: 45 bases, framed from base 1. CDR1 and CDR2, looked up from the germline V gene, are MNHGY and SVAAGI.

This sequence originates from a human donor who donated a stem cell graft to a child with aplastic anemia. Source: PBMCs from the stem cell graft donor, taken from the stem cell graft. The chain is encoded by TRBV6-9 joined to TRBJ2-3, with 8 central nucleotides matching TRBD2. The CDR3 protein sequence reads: CASSHNSGTTDTQYF. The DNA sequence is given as TGTGCCAGCAGCCATAATAGCGGGACCACAGATACGCAGTATTTT.